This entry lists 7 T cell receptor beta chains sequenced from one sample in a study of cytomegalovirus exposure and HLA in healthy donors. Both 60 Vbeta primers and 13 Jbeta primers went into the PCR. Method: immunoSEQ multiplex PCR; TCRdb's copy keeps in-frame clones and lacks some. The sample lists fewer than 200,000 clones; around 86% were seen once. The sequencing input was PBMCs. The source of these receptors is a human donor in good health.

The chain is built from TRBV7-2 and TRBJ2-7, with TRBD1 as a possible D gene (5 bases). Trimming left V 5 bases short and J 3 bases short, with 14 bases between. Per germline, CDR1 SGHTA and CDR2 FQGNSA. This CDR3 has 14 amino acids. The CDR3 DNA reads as TGTGCCAGCAGCACCTACGACAGATTCTACGAGCAGTACTTC. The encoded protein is CASSTYDRFYEQYF.

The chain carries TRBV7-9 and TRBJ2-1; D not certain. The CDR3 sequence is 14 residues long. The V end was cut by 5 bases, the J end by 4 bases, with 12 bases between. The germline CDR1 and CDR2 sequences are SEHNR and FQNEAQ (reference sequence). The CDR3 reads CASSQTPRYNEQFF. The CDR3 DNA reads TGTGCCAGCAGCCAGACACCACGGTACAATGAGCAGTTCTTC. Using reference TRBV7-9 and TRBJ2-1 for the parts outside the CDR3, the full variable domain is DTGVSQNPRHKITKRGQNVTFRCDPISEHNRLYWYRQTLGQGPEFLTYFQNEAQLEKSRLLSDRFSAERPKGSFSTLEIQRTEQGDSAMYLCASSQTPRYNEQFFGPGTRLTVL.

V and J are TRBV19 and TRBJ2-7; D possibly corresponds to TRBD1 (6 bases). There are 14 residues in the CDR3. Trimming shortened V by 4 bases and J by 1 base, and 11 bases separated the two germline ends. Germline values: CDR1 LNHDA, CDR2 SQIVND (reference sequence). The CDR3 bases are TGTGCCAGTAGTAGCCGGGACAAGTCCTACGAGCAGTACTTC. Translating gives CASSSRDKSYEQYF. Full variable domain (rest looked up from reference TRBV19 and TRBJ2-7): DGGITQSPKYLFRKEGQNVTLSCEQNLNHDAMYWYRQDPGQGLRLIYYSQIVNDFQKGDIAEGYSVSREKKESFPLTVTSAQKNPTAFYLCASSSRDKSYEQYFGPGTRLTVT.

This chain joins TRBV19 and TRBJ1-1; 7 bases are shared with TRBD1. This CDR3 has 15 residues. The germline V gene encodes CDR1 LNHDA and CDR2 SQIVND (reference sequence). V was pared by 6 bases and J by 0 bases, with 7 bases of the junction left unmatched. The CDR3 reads CASREGAAMNTEAFF. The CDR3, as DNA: TGTGCCAGTAGAGAGGGGGCGGCGATGAACACTGAAGCTTTCTTT.

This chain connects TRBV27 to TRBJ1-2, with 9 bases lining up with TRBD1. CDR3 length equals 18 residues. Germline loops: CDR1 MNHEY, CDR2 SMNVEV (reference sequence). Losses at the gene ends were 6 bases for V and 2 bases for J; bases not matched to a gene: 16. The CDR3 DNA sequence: TGTGCCAGCAGCTCACCGGCCGGGACAGGGCCTGAAAACTATGGCTACACCTTC. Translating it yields CASSSPAGTGPENYGYTF.

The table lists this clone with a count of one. The CDR3 nucleotides read TGTGCCAGCAGCTTGGACAGATTGAACACTGAAGCTTTCTTT. Protein product: CASSLDRLNTEAFF. The V and J genes are TRBV5-6 and TRBJ1-1; D remains unclear. This CDR3 comprises 14 residues. The germline V and J ends were trimmed by 0 bases and 0 bases, with 6 bases remaining between them. Germline V CDR1 and CDR2: SGHDT, YYEEEE.

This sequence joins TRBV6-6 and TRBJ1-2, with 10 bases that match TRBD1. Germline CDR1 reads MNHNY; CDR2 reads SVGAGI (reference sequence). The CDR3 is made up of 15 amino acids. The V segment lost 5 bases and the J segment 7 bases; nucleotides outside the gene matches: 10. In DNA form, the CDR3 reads TGTGCCAGCAGTGCAATGGGACAGGGGTTGGCTGGCTACACCTTC. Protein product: CASSAMGQGLAGYTF.